This TCR beta chain was obtained from a study of T cell responses to AZD1222 COVID-19 vaccine. This clone was detected only a few times. Its target is unknown. Study findings and constraints: Sampling captured repertoires only after the peak T cell response. Unmutated variant regions reportedly attract nearly half of all spike-specific TCRs. Just a handful of people given AZD1222 tested seropositive at baseline. Spike-specific TCRs gained breadth and depth after people received two AZD1222 doses.

Profiled with immunoSEQ multiplex PCR; TCRdb holds only in-frame clones, not every one. The repertoire holds over 130,000 clones, with around 90% as singletons. Looked up from germline, CDR1 is MRHNA and CDR2 is SNTAGT. J lost 3 bases, V lost 7 bases, and 3 bases had no gene match. This CDR3 has 14 amino acids. The chain couples TRBV6-4 to TRBJ2-2; 9 bases agree with TRBD2. This clonotype originated in an adult in good health. This material consisted of peripheral blood, taken on day 0 of AZD1222 vaccination. CDR3 in amino acids: CASKTSGYTGELFF. The CDR3 DNA reads as TGTGCCAGCAAGACTAGCGGTTACACCGGGGAGCTGTTTTTT.